This T cell receptor (beta chain) was captured by sequencing in a study of cytomegalovirus exposure and HLA in healthy donors. PCR amplification relied on 60 Vbeta primers (plus 13 Jbeta primers). TCRdb keeps only in-frame clones here, not all; method: immunoSEQ multiplex PCR. The data show 170,000 or so clones, around 79% seen once. Overall study findings and caveats: Later on, an analysis tied approximately 17,000 TCR beta sequences to HLA alleles at 0.05 false discovery rate. Through in vitro validation, a few CMV-associated chains were shown to be specific for CMV antigens.

Notes on this clone: Its antigen is currently unknown.

Germline loops: CDR1 SGHRS, CDR2 YFSETQ. With 4 bases removed from V and 4 bases from J, the gap between germline ends came to 17 bases. This CDR3 comprises 15 residues. This receptor was taken from a woman between 35 and 50 years old in good health and CMV-seronegative. The sequenced sample consisted of PBMCs. The chain links TRBV5-1 to TRBJ1-2; the D is unclear. CDR3: CASSPTPGSSYGYTF. CDR3 in DNA: TGCGCCAGCAGCCCAACACCGGGGTCCTCCTATGGCTACACCTTC.